This T cell receptor beta chain was obtained from a study of CXCR3-negative and CXCR3-positive naive CD8 T cells (dated by TCRdb to about 2019). With respect to the entire study: In total, 130 million or so TRB reads were obtained, which works out to roughly 1.5 +/- 0.3 million reads per library. The TRBV-TRBJ cluster analysis covered naive subsets from 5 or 6 donors and memory cells from 3 donors. Diversity and physicochemical repertoire analyses covered 10 to 11 donors pooled from two independent experiments.

On this clonotype itself: Its target antigen remains unknown.

Instrument used: NextSeq 550. The Human TCR Profiling Kit (MiLaboratory) was used to prepare UMI-labeled 5' RACE TRB cDNA libraries. The full amount of extracted RNA was used for cDNA synthesis, and the full amount of resulting cDNA was used for PCR amplification. Libraries were prepared in parallel with an identical number of PCR cycles. Per the source publication's procedure: About 54,000 +/- 9,700 unique UMI-labeled TRB cDNA molecules per library were extracted with MIGEC and MiXCR, with at least two reads per UMI required. Each library averaged about 40,000 +/- 10,000 functional in-frame TRB CDR3 nucleotide clonotypes without stop codons. After each sample was downsampled to 5000 UMI-labeled TRB molecules, VDJtools was used to calculate diversity metrics such as normalized Shannon-Wiener and Chao1. VDJtools was used to calculate clonotype-size-weighted physicochemical properties of the central five CDR3 residues, namely interaction energy, strength, volume and Kidera factor 4. One entry per CDR3 protein sequence results from the TCRdb reprocessing of the reads, with DNA left out. What appears here as the V and J calls and clone size reflects TCRdb's work, not the paper's. Per the sample table, the count is about 39,000 distinct CDR3 sequences. The top ten clones comprise about 1.4% of the sample.

CDR1 and CDR2 are drawn from the germline V gene: MGHRA, YSYEKL. The CDR3 covers 14 residues, taking in both the cysteine and the phenylalanine. A DNA sequence was not provided. Points the paper makes about the study in general: Both naive subsets had comparably high repertoire diversity, while memory CD8+ T cells had much lower repertoire diversity. Compared with CXCR3-negative naive cells, CXCR3-positive naive cells had TRB CDR3s with higher hydrophobicity (lower Kidera factor 4), lower energy, and higher strength and volume indices. Within the same donor, TRBV-TRBJ usage looked similar between naive CXCR3-negative and CXCR3-positive cells, but memory cells had distinct patterns. Freshly isolated PBMCs were used for most assays because CXCR3 expression partially decreased after cryopreservation. Because surface CD5, which is linked to self-reactivity in mice, was comparable between the naive subsets, TCR interaction strength was also inferred from TRB CDR3 physicochemical properties.

For each CD8+ T cell subset, flow sorting was done in triplicate, and 300,000 to 350,000 cells per subset went directly into RLT lysis buffer. Naive CD8+ T cells were defined stringently as CD45RO-CCR7+CD27+CD95- to exclude memory contaminants. Standard density gradient centrifugation was used to isolate peripheral blood mononuclear cells from buffy coats. A FACSAria III was used to flow-sort naive CD8+ T cells into CXCR3-negative and CXCR3-positive populations. Total RNA was extracted from sorted cells with an RNeasy Mini Kit. The sequenced material came from naive CXCR3- CD8+ T cells from blood. The intended sense of this specimen's cell subset or site label: CD45RO-CCR7+CD27+CD95- naive CD8+ T cells lacking CXCR3 (TNR3-). The V and J genes are TRBV4-1 and TRBJ2-1; the D gene TCRdb calls, TRBD1, cannot be checked with no DNA. The TCR sequence derives from a human donor in good health. Some clones in this sample may be carry-over from other donors' samples. The CDR3 reads as follows: CASSHGNGGNEQFF.